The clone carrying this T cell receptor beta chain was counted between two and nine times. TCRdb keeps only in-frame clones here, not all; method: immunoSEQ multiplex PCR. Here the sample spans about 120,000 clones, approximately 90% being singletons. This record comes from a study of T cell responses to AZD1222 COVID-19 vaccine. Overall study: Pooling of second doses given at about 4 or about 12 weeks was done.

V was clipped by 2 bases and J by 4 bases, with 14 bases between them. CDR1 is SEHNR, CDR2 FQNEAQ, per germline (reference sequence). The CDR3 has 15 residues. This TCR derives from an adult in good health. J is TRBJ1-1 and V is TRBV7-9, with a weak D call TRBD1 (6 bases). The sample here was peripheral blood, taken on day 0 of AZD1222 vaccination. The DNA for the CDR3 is TGTGCCAGCAGCTTAAACTTACAGGGTCGCACTGAAGCTTTCTTT. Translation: CASSLNLQGRTEAFF.